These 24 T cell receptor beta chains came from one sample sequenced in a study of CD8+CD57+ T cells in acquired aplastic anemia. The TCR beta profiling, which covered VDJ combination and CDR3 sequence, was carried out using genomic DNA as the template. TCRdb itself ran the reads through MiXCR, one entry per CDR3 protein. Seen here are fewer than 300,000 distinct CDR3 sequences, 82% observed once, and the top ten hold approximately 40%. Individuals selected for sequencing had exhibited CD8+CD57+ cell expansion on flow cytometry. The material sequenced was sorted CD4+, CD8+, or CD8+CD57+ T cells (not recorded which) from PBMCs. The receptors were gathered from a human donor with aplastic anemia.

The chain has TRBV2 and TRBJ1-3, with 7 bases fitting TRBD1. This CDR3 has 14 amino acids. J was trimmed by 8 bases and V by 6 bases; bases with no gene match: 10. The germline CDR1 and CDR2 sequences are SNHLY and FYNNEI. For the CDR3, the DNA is TGTGCCAGCAGCAGGGTGGGACAGAGGGACACCATATATTTT. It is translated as CASSRVGQRDTIYF.

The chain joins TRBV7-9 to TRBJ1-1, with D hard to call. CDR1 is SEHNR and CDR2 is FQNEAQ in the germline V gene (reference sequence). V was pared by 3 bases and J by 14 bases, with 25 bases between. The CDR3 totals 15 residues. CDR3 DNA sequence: TGTGCCAGCAGCTTGGGTCAGTTGGAAGAGACTCAGTACTTCTTT. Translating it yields CASSLGQLEETQYFF.

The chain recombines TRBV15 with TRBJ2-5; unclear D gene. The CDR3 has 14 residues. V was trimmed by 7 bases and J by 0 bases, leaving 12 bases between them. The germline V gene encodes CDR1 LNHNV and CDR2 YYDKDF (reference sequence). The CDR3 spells CATNGATDQETQYF. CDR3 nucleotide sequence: TGTGCCACCAACGGAGCGACGGACCAAGAGACCCAGTACTTC.

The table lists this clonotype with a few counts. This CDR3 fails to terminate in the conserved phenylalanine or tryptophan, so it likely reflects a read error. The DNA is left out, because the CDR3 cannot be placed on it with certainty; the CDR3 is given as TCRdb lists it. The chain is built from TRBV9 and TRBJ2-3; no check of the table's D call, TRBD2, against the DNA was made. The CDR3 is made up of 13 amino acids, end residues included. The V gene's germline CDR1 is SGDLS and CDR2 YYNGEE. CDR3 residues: CASNRGTSPTGEI.

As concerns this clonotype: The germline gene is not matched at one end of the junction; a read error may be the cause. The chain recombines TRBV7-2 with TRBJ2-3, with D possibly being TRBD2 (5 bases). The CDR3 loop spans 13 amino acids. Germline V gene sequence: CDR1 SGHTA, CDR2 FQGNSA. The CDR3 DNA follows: TGTGCCAGCAGCTTAGGGGGAGCTGCCGATAAGCAGTTT. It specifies CASSLGGAADKQF.

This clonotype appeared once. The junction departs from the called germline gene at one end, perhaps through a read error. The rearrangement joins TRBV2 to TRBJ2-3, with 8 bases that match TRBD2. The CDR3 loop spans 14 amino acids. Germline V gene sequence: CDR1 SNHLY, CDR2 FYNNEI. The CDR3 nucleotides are TGTGCCAGCAGCGGGGGGGGGGGGGCGAACACGGAGGATTTC. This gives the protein CASSGGGGANTEDF.

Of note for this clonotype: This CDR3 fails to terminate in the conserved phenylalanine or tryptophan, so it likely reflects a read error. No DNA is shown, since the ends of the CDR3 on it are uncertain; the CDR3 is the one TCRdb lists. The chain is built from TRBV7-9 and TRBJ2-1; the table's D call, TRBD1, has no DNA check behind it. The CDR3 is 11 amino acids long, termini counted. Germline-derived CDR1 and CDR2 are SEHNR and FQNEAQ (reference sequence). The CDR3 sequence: CAGQGARETQY.

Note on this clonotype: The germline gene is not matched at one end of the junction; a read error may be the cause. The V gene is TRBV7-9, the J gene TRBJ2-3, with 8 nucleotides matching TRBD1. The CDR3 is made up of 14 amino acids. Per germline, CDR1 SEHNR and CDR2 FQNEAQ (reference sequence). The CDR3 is CAGSYSGTGYAQYF. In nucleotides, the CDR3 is TGTGCCGGCAGTTACTCGGGGACAGGCTACGCGCAGTACTTT.

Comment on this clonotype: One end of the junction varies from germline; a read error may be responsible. Here the CDR3 reads CASSLVRGHYEQYF. The CDR3 DNA reads TGTGCCAGCAGTTTAGTGCGAGGTCACTACGAGCAGTACTTC. The chain links TRBV7-8 to TRBJ2-7, with D unresolved. The CDR3 has 14 amino acids. The germline V gene encodes CDR1 SGHVS and CDR2 FQNEAQ.

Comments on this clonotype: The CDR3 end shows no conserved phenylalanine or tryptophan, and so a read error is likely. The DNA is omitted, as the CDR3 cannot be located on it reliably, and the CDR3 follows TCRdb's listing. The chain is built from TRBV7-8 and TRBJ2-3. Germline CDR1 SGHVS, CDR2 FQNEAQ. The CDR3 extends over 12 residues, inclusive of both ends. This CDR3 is CASSVAAGTHTL.

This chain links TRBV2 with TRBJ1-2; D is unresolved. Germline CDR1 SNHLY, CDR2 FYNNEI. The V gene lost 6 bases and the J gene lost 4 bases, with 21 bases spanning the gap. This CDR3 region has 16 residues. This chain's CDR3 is CASSRRVRLEGYGYTF. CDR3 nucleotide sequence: TGTGCCAGCAGCAGAAGAGTGCGGCTAGAGGGCTATGGCTACACCTTC. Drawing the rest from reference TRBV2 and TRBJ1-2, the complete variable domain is EPEVTQTPSHQVTQMGQEVILRCVPISNHLYFYWYRQILGQKVEFLVSFYNNEISEKSEIFDDQFSVERPDGSNFTLKIRSTKLEDSAMYFCASSRRVRLEGYGYTFGSGTRLTVV.

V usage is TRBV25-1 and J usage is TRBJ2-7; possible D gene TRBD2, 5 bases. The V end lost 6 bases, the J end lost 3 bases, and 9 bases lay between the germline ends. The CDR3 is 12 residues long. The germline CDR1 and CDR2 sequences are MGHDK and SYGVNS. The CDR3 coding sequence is TGTGCCAGCAGCTGGACTGACTACGAGCAGTACTTC. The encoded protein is CASSWTDYEQYF.

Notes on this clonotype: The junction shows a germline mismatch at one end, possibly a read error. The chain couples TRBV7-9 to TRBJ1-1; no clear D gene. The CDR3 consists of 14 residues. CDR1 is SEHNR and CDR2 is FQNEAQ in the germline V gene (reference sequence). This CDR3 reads CASSGASTNTQAFF. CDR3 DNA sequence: TGTGCCAGCAGCGGTGCCAGCACGAACACTCAAGCTTTCTTT.

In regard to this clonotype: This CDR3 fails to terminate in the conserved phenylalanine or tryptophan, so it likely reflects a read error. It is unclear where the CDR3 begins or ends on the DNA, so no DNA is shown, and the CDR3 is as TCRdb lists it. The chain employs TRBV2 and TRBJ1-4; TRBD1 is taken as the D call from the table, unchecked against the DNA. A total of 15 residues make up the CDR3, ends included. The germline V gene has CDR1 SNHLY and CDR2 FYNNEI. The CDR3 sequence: CASGYGDRDTENFGL.

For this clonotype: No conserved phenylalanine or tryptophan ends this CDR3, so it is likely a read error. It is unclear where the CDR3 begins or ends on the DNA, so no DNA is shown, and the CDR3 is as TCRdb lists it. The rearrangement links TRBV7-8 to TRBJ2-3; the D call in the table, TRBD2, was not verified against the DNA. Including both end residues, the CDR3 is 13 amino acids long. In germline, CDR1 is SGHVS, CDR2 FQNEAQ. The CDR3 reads CASSLGGGPTTQY.

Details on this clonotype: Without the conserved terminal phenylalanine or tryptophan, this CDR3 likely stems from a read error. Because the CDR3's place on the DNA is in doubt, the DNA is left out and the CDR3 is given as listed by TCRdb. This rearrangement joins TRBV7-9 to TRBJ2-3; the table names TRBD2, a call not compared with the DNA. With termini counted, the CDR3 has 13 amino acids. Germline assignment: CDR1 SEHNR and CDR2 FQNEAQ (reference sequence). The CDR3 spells CASSFEGSGARYE.

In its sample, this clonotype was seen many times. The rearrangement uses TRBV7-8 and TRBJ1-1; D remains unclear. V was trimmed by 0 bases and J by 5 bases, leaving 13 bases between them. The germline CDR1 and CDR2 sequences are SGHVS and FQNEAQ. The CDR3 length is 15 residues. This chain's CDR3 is CASSLAARAGTEAFF. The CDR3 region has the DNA TGTGCCAGCAGCTTAGCAGCCCGGGCCGGGACTGAAGCTTTCTTT.

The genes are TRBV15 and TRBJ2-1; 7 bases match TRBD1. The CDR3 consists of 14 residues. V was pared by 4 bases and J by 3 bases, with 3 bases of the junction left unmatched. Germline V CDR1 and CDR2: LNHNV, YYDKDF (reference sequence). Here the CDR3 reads CATSTRTGYNEQFF. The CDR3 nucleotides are TGTGCCACCAGCACGAGGACAGGCTACAATGAGCAGTTCTTC. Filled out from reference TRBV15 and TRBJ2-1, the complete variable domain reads DAMVIQNPRYQVTQFGKPVTLSCSQTLNHNVMYWYQQKSSQAPKLLFHYYDKDFNNEADTPDNFQSRRPNTSFCFLDIRSPGLGDTAMYLCATSTRTGYNEQFFGPGTRLTVL.

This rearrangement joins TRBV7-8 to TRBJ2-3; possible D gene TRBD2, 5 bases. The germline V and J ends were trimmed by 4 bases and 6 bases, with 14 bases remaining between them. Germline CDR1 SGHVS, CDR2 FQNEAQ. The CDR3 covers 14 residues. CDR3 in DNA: TGTGCCAGCAGCTCAGCGGAAGCAGCGGATACGCAGTATTTT. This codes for CASSSAEAADTQYF.

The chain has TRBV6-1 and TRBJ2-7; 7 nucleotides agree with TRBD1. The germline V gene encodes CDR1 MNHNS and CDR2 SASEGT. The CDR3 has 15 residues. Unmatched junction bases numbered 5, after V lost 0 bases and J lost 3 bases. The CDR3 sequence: CASSEALRQGYEQYF. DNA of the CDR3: TGTGCCAGCAGTGAAGCCCTCAGACAGGGCTACGAGCAGTACTTC.

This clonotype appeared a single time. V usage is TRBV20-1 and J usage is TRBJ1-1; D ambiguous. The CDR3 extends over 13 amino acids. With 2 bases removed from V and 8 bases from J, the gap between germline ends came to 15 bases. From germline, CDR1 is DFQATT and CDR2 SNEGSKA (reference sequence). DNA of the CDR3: TGCAGTGCTAGACTAGCGGGAGACGTCGAAGCTTTCTTT. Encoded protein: CSARLAGDVEAFF.

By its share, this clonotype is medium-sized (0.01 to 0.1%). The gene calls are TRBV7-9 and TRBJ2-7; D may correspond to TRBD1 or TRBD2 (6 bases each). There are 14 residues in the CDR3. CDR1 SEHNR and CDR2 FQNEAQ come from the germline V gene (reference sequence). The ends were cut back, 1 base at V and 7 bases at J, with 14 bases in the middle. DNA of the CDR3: TGTGCCAGCAGCTTAGGATCGGGGGCCGGGGAGCAGTACGTC. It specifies CASSLGSGAGEQYV.

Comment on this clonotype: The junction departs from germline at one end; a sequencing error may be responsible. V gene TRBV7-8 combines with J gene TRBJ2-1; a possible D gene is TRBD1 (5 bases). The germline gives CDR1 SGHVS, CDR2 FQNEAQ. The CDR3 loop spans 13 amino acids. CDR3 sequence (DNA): TGTGCCAGCAGCGATGGTCCAGACCAGACAGCGCTCTTC. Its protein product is CASSDGPDQTALF.

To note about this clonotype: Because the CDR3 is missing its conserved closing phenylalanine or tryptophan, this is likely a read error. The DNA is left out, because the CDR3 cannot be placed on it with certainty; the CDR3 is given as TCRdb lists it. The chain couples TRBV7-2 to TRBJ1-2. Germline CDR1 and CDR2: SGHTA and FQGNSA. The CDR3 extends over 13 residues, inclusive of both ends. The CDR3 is CASSLMSVAADTL.